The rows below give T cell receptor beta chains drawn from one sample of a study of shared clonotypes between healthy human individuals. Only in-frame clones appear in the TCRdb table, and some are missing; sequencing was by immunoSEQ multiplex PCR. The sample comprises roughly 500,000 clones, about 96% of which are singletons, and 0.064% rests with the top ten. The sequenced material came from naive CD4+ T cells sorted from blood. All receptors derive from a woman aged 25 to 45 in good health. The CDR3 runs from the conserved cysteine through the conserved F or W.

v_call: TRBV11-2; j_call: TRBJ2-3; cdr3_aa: CASSLDWASGFNTQYF
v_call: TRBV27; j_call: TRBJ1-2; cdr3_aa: CASSHARNYGYTF
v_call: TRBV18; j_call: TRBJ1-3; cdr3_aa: CASSLRTGGPGNTIYF
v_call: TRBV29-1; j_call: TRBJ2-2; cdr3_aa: CSARHKPGELFF
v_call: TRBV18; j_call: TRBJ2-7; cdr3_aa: CASSPPGTSGPYEQYF
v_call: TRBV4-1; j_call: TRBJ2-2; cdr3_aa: CASSQATGMPAGELFF
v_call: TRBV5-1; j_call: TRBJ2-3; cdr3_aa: CASSLAGGTDTQYF
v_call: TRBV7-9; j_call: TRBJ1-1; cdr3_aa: CASSLAFDRLFRNTEAFF
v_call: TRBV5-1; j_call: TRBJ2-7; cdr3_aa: CASSLEQGLHEQYF
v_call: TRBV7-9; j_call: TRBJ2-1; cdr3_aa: CASSLAWTSGISYNEQFF
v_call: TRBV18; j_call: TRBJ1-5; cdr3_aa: CASSRGAGGKNQPQHF
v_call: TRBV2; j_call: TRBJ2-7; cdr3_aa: CASSEGVTGDSYEQYF
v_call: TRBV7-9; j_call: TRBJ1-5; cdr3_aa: CASSHRGDQPQHF
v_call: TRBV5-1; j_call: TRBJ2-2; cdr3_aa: CASSWQETGELFF
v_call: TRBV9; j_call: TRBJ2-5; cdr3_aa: CASSGQGGETQYF
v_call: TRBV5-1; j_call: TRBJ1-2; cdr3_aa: CASSSGQSIYGYTF
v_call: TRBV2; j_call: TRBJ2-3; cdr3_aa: CASREGSTDTQYF
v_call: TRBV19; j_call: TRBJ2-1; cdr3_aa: CASSTGQGVQEQFF
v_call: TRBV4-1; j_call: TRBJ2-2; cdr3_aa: CASSQAAGLKSVRELFF
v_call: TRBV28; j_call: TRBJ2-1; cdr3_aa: CARGASGTNEQFF
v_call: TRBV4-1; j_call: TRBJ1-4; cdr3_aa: CASSPGVDLRNEKLFF
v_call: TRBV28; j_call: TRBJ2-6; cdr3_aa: CASSPPSTLSGANVLTF
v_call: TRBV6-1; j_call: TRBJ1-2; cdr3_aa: CASSVRFSDLYGYTF
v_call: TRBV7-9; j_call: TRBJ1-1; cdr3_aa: CASRGSAETEAFF
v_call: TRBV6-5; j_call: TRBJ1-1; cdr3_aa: CASTQSLGSEAFF
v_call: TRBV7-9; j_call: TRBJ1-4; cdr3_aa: CASSPPGQGSGTNEKLFF
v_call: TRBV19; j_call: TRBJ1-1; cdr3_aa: CASSTNRVTEAFF
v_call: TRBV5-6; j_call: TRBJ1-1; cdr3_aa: CASSLYSHTEAFF
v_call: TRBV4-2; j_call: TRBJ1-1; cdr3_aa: CASSDGGGLATEAFF
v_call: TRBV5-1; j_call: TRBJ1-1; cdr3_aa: CASSLALSHTEAFF
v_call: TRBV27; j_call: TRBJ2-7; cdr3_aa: CASKKGGPLSYEQYF
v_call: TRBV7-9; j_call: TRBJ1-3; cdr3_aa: CASSFLSGNTIYF
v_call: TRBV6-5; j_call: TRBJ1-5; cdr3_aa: CASSQSRGVGQPQHF
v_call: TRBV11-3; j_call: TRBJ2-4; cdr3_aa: CASSSGTGTPFWDIQYF
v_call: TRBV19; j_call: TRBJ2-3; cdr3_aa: CASRPLAEITDTQYF
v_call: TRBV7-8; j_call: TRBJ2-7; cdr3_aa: CASSFMGRDRKYEQYF
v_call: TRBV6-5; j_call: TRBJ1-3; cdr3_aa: CASSRGRAVGNTIYF
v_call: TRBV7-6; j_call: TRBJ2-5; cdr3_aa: CASSTGFEETQYF
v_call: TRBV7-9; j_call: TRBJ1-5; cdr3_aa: CASSLTGNQPQHF
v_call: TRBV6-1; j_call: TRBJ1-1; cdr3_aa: CASSEGANTEAFF
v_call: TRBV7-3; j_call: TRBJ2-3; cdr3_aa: CASSPRGLAGSTRTDTQYF
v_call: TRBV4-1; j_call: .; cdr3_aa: CASRSVGQVGSEQYF
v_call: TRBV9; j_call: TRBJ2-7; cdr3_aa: CASSPTGSGTYEQYF
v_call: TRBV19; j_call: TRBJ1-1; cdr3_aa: CASSIPGQGNTEAFF
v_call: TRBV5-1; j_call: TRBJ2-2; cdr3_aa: CASSLRGGRAGELLFF
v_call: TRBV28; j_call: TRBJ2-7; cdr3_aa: CASTSGSYEQYF
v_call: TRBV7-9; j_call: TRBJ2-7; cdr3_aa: CASSPQVGTSGNYEQYF
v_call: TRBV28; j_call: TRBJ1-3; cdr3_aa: CASRDRVDTIYF
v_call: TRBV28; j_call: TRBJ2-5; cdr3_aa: CASTGPETGGTQYF
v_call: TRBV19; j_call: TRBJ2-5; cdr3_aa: CASSMRGVWETQYF
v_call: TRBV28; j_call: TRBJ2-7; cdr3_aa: CASSYVGNTYEQYF
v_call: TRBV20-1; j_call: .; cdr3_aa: CSAGRDYEQYF
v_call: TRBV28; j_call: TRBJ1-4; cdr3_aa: CASSLRGTGRDEKLFF
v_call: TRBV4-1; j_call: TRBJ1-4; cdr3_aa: CASSQNAFNEKLFF
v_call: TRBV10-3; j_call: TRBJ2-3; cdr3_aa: CAIKTEGSKRDTQYF
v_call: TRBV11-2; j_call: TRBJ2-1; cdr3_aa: CASSPLAGGHYNEQFF
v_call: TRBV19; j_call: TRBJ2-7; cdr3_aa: CASSIGTSRLYEQYF